This TCR beta chain was profiled in a study of patients and donors after allogeneic stem cell transplantation. This clonotype was counted between two and nine times. CDR3 length: 13 amino acids. Trimming cost V 6 bases and J 5 bases, with 10 bases left between them. Germline CDR1 MNHEY, CDR2 SMNVEV (reference sequence). TCRdb re-analysed the RT-PCR reads in MiXCR, keeping a single row per CDR3 protein. The data show tens of thousands of distinct CDR3 sequences, roughly 52% seen once. The chain employs TRBV27 and TRBJ1-4; D unclear. The receptor was isolated from a human donor who was either an allogeneic HSCT recipient or a stem cell or donor lymphocyte infusion donor (not recorded which). It is not recorded whose cells these are; they may come from a transplant donor. Input material: blood, either unsorted or a sorted T cell fraction (not recorded which). The CDR3 is CASSPIRNEKLFF. DNA of the CDR3: TGTGCCAGCAGCCCGATCAGGAATGAAAAACTGTTTTTT.